Detailed here is one T cell receptor (beta chain). Per the study methods: Reference gene primer amplification gave estimated nucleated cell counts. Clones were read by immunoSEQ multiplex PCR, and TCRdb kept only the in-frame ones, dropping some. The D gene and trimming were derived from the DNA, and the V and J assignments and clone size from that table. This sample yields around 200,000 clones, of which approximately 83% are seen a single time; roughly 11% belongs to the top ten. The data stem from a study of blood T cell repertoires in COVID-19. Study background: Samples taken during acute and convalescent COVID-19 were collected in the United States, Italy and Spain. Sources were T cells, B-cell-depleted T cells, or PBMCs; the material itself was cDNA or gDNA.

The CDR3 sequence is 15 residues long. Germline loops: CDR1 MNHNY, CDR2 SVGAGI (reference sequence). With 7 bases clipped from V and 2 bases from J, the junction kept 7 bases outside the gene matches. Input material: peripheral blood. This rearrangement joins TRBV6-6 to TRBJ1-5, with 8 bases fitting TRBD1. This receptor was taken from a human donor with active or convalescent COVID-19. The donor label of this sample is uncertain. CDR3 nucleotides: TGTGCCAGCAATCCGGGACAGGAGGGCAATCAGCCCCAGCATTTT. Translated: CASNPGQEGNQPQHF.